This T cell receptor (beta chain) stems from a study of cytomegalovirus exposure and HLA in healthy donors. General study points: CMV antigen specificity of three CMV-associated chains was confirmed in vitro. In the 95 to 150 validation repertoires, about 94% of cluster scores exceeded 0, per a later analysis.

Method: immunoSEQ multiplex PCR; TCRdb's copy keeps in-frame clones and lacks some. Of roughly 300,000 clones listed, around 86% are singletons. V trimming: 5 bases; J trimming: 1 base; junction bases outside the gene matches: 2. The CDR3 runs to 15 residues. Looked up from germline, CDR1 is MNHEY and CDR2 is SMNVEV (reference sequence). This clone was recorded at least ten times. The antigen remains undetermined. In the same sample, other DNA sequences code for this CDR3. This receptor was taken from a woman aged 18-29 years in good health and CMV-seronegative. This chain links TRBV27 with TRBJ2-1, with 10 bases aligning to TRBD2. The specimen sequenced was PBMCs. CDR3 loop: CASSLTSGSYNEQFF. The CDR3 region has the DNA TGTGCCAGCAGTCTGACTAGCGGGTCCTACAATGAGCAGTTCTTC.